This entry lists 25 T cell receptor beta chains sequenced from one sample in a study of shared clonotypes between healthy human individuals. The method was immunoSEQ multiplex PCR; TCRdb's version includes in-frame clones alone and lacks a portion of them. The data show some 2,100,000 clones, 90% to 97% seen once. The source material was naive CD4+ T cells sorted from blood. Subset specified: CD45RA+ positively selected. The receptor set was obtained from a man aged 18 to 35 in good health.

The chain joins TRBV7-2 to TRBJ2-7, with unresolved D. Germline V gene sequence: CDR1 SGHTA, CDR2 FQGNSA. The CDR3 has 13 amino acids. V gave up 11 bases and J gave up 2 bases, with 16 bases separating them. The CDR3 region has the DNA TGTGCCCTCGTCGAAGGGAACACCTACGAGCAGTACTTC. Protein product: CALVEGNTYEQYF.

With regard to this clone: The sample has other DNA sequences that encode this CDR3 too. This rearrangement joins TRBV11-2 to TRBJ1-5; D remains unclear. CDR3 size: 15 residues. Trimming took off 0 bases at V and 3 bases at J, with 9 bases between the two ends. CDR1 is SGHAT and CDR2 is FQNNGV in the germline V gene. The CDR3 DNA sequence: TGTGCCAGCAGCTTAGATGGCGGTAACAATCAGCCCCAGCATTTT. Amino acid sequence: CASSLDGGNNQPQHF.

The V gene is TRBV4-3, the J gene TRBJ2-7; TRBD1 agrees at 11 bases. The CDR3 consists of 16 residues. With V trimmed by 3 bases and J by 1 base, 5 bases remained unmatched. The V gene's germline CDR1 is LGHNA and CDR2 YSLEER. The CDR3 sequence is CASSQGTGGTSYEQYF. Here the CDR3 DNA reads TGCGCCAGCAGCCAGGGGACAGGGGGGACTTCCTACGAGCAGTACTTC.

This chain uses TRBV11-2 with TRBJ2-3; 14 nucleotides match TRBD2. V lost 4 bases, J lost 3 bases, and 3 bases stayed unmatched. This CDR3 region has 16 residues. Per germline, CDR1 SGHAT and CDR2 FQNNGV. This CDR3 is CASSSGLAGATDTQYF. The CDR3 DNA sequence: TGTGCCAGCAGCTCGGGACTAGCGGGGGCAACAGATACGCAGTATTTT.

The chain recombines TRBV10-2 with TRBJ2-3; D ambiguous. CDR1 is WSHSY, CDR2 SAAADI, per germline. The germline V and J ends were trimmed by 8 bases and 6 bases, with 9 bases remaining between them. This CDR3 comprises 11 residues. The CDR3 spells CASRWTDTQYF. CDR3 coding DNA: TGCGCCAGCCGCTGGACGGATACGCAGTATTTT.

The chain employs TRBV9 and TRBJ1-2; tentatively, D is TRBD1 (5 bases). Trimming left V 2 bases short and J 4 bases short, with 12 bases between. The germline V gene has CDR1 SGDLS and CDR2 YYNGEE. The CDR3 is 14 residues long. CDR3 nucleotide sequence: TGTGCCAGCAGCGTCCTGGGGGGGATCTATGGCTACACCTTC. This encodes CASSVLGGIYGYTF. The full variable domain, rest sourced from reference TRBV9 and TRBJ1-2, is DSGVTQTPKHLITATGQRVTLRCSPRSGDLSVYWYQQSLDQGLQFLIQYYNGEERAKGNILERFSAQQFPDLHSELNLSSLELGDSALYFCASSVLGGIYGYTFGSGTRLTVV.

The V call is TRBV30, the J call TRBJ1-6; D may be TRBD1 (5 bases). The CDR3 is 14 residues long. Germline values: CDR1 GTSNPN, CDR2 SVGIG (reference sequence). V was pared by 1 base and J by 10 bases, with 14 bases between. Here the CDR3 reads CAWSGWGDGSPLHF. CDR3 nucleotide sequence: TGTGCCTGGAGTGGCTGGGGGGACGGATCACCCCTCCACTTT.

The chain joins TRBV29-1 to TRBJ1-1; D might be TRBD1 (5 bases). V lost 8 bases, J lost 1 base, and 23 bases lay in between. Germline V gene lookup returns CDR1 SQVTM and CDR2 ANQGSEA. CDR3 length equals 16 residues. The CDR3 is CSSSGAVSYPNTEAFF. The CDR3 nucleotides read TGCAGCTCGTCCGGGGCAGTGAGCTACCCGAACACTGAAGCTTTCTTT.

V usage is TRBV2 and J usage is TRBJ2-5, with D possibly called TRBD1 or TRBD2 (6 bases each). Trimming left V 0 bases short and J 9 bases short, with 32 bases between. Germline CDR1 is SNHLY and CDR2 is FYNNEI. The CDR3 is made up of 20 amino acids. CDR3 protein: CASSEALGRQDRPKRMAQYF. CDR3 DNA sequence: TGTGCCAGCAGTGAAGCGCTCGGGAGACAGGACCGACCCAAGAGAATGGCCCAGTACTTC.

This clone was counted once. V usage is TRBV30 and J usage is TRBJ2-7, with D possibly being TRBD1 or TRBD2 (6 bases each). The CDR3 is made up of 11 amino acids. Per the germline V gene, CDR1 is GTSNPN and CDR2 is SVGIG (reference sequence). Between the trimmed V and J ends, which lost 7 bases and 6 bases, there was a span of 13 bases. The CDR3 bases are TGTGCCTCAAGACGGGGGCGCGAGCAGTACTTC. As protein: CASRRGREQYF.

The V and J genes are TRBV6-5 and TRBJ2-1; D is possibly TRBD1 (6 bases). CDR1 and CDR2 from the germline V gene are MNHEY and SVGAGI. Trimming pared 5 bases from V and 8 bases from J, leaving 13 bases between. The CDR3 is 13 amino acids. CDR3 in DNA: TGTGCCAGCAGTAGCATACAGGGAGATGAGCAGTTCTTC. Translation: CASSSIQGDEQFF.

To note about this clone: At the DNA level, this CDR3 is encoded by other sequences in the same sample as well. The rearrangement links TRBV6-4 to TRBJ2-3, with 7 bases lining up with TRBD1. Germline V lookup: CDR1 MRHNA, CDR2 SNTAGT. After removal of 4 bases from V and 1 base from J, the junction contained 2 bases not matched to a gene. This CDR3 contains 14 residues. CDR3 amino acids: CASSGQGGTDTQYF. The CDR3 nucleotides read TGTGCCAGCAGTGGCCAGGGGGGCACAGATACGCAGTATTTT.

This clone occurred once. The chain links TRBV19 to TRBJ1-2, with TRBD1 as a possible D gene (6 bases). CDR1 and CDR2 from the germline V gene are LNHDA and SQIVND (reference sequence). The V end lost 3 bases, the J end lost 6 bases, and 17 bases lay between the germline ends. CDR3 length equals 15 residues. CDR3 coding DNA: TGTGCCAGTAGTATCTTACAGGGTGACTATGATGGCTACACCTTC. It is translated as CASSILQGDYDGYTF.

This clone has a single count. The chain recombines TRBV14 with TRBJ2-4, with D uncertain. Germline assignment: CDR1 SGHDN and CDR2 FVKESK. The germline V and J ends were trimmed by 0 bases and 8 bases, with 11 bases remaining between them. The CDR3 runs 14 residues. Here the CDR3 reads CASSQEDIGYIQYF. The DNA for the CDR3 is TGTGCCAGCAGCCAAGAAGACATTGGATACATTCAGTACTTC.

The chain joins TRBV11-2 to TRBJ2-3, with D perhaps TRBD1 (6 bases). Trimming removed 3 bases from V and 2 bases from J, with 18 bases in between. This CDR3 is 17 amino acids long. Germline CDR1 is SGHAT and CDR2 is FQNNGV. In DNA form, the CDR3 reads TGTGCCAGCAGCTTTACCACCGGGACACGAAACACAGATACGCAGTATTTT. This codes for CASSFTTGTRNTDTQYF.

This chain links TRBV19 with TRBJ1-5; D uncertain. V was shortened by 1 base and J by 0 bases, with 10 bases between the two germline ends. This CDR3 comprises 16 residues. Germline CDR1 and CDR2: LNHDA and SQIVND (reference sequence). This chain's CDR3 is CASSIGGGLSNQPQHF. The CDR3 bases are TGTGCCAGTAGTATAGGGGGAGGGCTTAGCAATCAGCCCCAGCATTTT.

As regards this clone: Its ends do not fully match the called genes, so a read error is possible. The genes are TRBV7-7 and TRBJ2-1, with 11 positions matching TRBD2. The CDR3 runs 15 residues. Germline V gene data show CDR1 as SSHAT and CDR2 as FNYEAQ (reference sequence). CDR3 in amino acids: CASSPTSGSYNEQFF. For the CDR3, the DNA is TGTGCTAGCAGCCCTACTAGCGGGAGCTACAATGAGCAGTTCTTC. Using reference TRBV7-7 and TRBJ2-1 for the parts outside the CDR3, the full variable domain is GAGVSQSPRYKVTKRGQDVTLRCDPISSHATLYWYQQALGQGPEFLTYFNYEAQPDKSGLPSDRFSAERPEGSISTLTIQRTEQRDSAMYRCASSPTSGSYNEQFFGPGTRLTVL.

This chain uses TRBV7-9 with TRBJ1-1; D possibly corresponds to TRBD1 (6 bases). With 0 bases removed from V and 0 bases from J, the gap between germline ends came to 8 bases. CDR3 length: 15 amino acids. Germline V gene sequence: CDR1 SEHNR, CDR2 FQNEAQ (reference sequence). CDR3 sequence: CASSLAGQLNTEAFF. The DNA of the CDR3 is TGTGCCAGCAGCTTAGCTGGACAGCTGAACACTGAAGCTTTCTTT. Together with reference TRBV7-9 and TRBJ1-1, the CDR3 gives the full variable domain: DTGVSQNPRHKITKRGQNVTFRCDPISEHNRLYWYRQTLGQGPEFLTYFQNEAQLEKSRLLSDRFSAERPKGSFSTLEIQRTEQGDSAMYLCASSLAGQLNTEAFFGQGTRLTVV.

This clone was counted a single time. The sample contains more than one DNA sequence encoding this CDR3. The gene calls are TRBV5-4 and TRBJ1-1; D gene uncertain. Germline CDR1 is SGHNT and CDR2 is YYREEE (reference sequence). CDR3 size: 13 residues. V was shortened by 0 bases and J by 3 bases, with 6 bases between the two germline ends. CDR3 region: CASSLEVDTEAFF. CDR3 nucleotide sequence: TGTGCCAGCAGCTTGGAGGTAGACACTGAAGCTTTCTTT.

Regarding this clone: This specimen includes other DNA sequences encoding the same CDR3. The V and J genes are TRBV5-1 and TRBJ2-2, with TRBD1 matching over 7 bases. The CDR3 is 16 residues long. Trimming at V came to 4 bases and at J to 0 bases, leaving 6 bases not matched to a gene. The germline V gene has CDR1 SGHRS and CDR2 YFSETQ. CDR3 in DNA: TGCGCCAGCAGCCTACCGGGGACAGCGAACACCGGGGAGCTGTTTTTT. Translating gives CASSLPGTANTGELFF. Full variable domain (outside the CDR3, taken from reference TRBV5-1 and TRBJ2-2): KAGVTQTPRYLIKTRGQQVTLSCSPISGHRSVSWYQQTPGQGLQFLFEYFSETQRNKGNFPGRFSGRQFSNSRSEMNVSTLELGDSALYLCASSLPGTANTGELFFGEGSRLTVL.

Turning to this clone: Other nucleotide sequences from this sample produce the same CDR3. The CDR3 reads CASSQDYEQYF. The CDR3 nucleotides are TGTGCCAGCTCACAGGACTACGAGCAGTACTTC. This chain uses TRBV2 with TRBJ2-7; a weak D match, TRBD1 (5 bases). The V gene's germline CDR1 is SNHLY and CDR2 FYNNEI. The CDR3 runs 11 residues. V lost 8 bases and J 3 bases, leaving 8 bases between the germline ends.

The chain joins TRBV6-4 to TRBJ1-1, with D possibly being TRBD1 (5 bases). CDR3 size: 17 residues. Between the trimmed V and J ends, which lost 6 bases and 1 base, there was a span of 21 bases. Looked up from germline, CDR1 is MRHNA and CDR2 is SNTAGT. The CDR3 bases are TGTGCCAGCAGCTTAACAGGCGTAGGTCGGGGGAACACTGAAGCTTTCTTT. Amino acids: CASSLTGVGRGNTEAFF.

The CDR3 spells CSVEKATRADTQYF. Here the CDR3 DNA reads TGCAGCGTTGAGAAGGCTACTCGCGCAGATACGCAGTATTTT. The J gene is TRBJ2-3, the V gene TRBV29-1; no firm D call. CDR3 length: 14 amino acids. CDR1 and CDR2 (germline): SQVTM, ANQGSEA. Trimming took off 3 bases at V and 4 bases at J, with 14 bases between the two ends.

The gene calls are TRBV10-3 and TRBJ1-3; D unresolved. Germline-derived CDR1 and CDR2 are ENHRY and SYGVKD. This CDR3 is built from 13 residues. V lost 7 bases and J 2 bases, leaving 9 bases between the germline ends. The CDR3: CAIKEPTGNTIYF. The CDR3 nucleotides are TGTGCCATCAAGGAGCCTACTGGAAACACCATATATTTT.

This sequence joins TRBV30 and TRBJ1-4; TRBD1 matches at 9 bases. The V gene end was trimmed by 4 bases and the J gene end by 6 bases; junction bases not matched to a gene: 18. The CDR3 is 18 residues long. Germline CDR1 is GTSNPN and CDR2 is SVGIG (reference sequence). The CDR3 loop reads CAWTPYPGQGPLYEKLFF. Here the CDR3 DNA reads TGTGCCTGGACCCCATACCCGGGACAGGGCCCCTTGTATGAAAAACTGTTTTTT.